What follows is one TCR beta chain and its context. There are 15 residues in the CDR3. Germline CDR1 reads SGHTA; CDR2 reads FQGTGA. Trimming removed 5 bases at V and 2 bases at J, with 14 bases between. This entry is derived from a study of CD8 T cells in Susac syndrome. RNA amounts of about 0.5 to 1 ug underwent reverse transcription with random hexamers. Multiplex immunoSEQ PCR targeted 54 Vbeta and 13 Jbeta TCR beta segments. In TCRdb, the immunoSEQ multiplex PCR reads were re-called with MiXCR into one record per CDR3 protein. Of fewer than 200,000 distinct CDR3 sequences in the sample, approximately 94% were seen once.

The sequenced material came from CD4+ T cells from PBMCs. The chain recombines TRBV7-3 with TRBJ2-3, with no clear D. This TCR derives from a human donor with Susac syndrome. In DNA form, the CDR3 reads TGTGCCAGCAGCCCAACCCGGACCTCCACAGATACGCAGTATTTT. The encoded protein is CASSPTRTSTDTQYF.